Presented here are 22 T cell receptor beta chains from one specimen sequenced in a study of T-cell reconstitution after alpha-beta-depleted transplantation in children. Unique molecular identifiers were incorporated into the prepared TCRbeta library. MiXCR, applied by TCRdb to the PCR reads, yields one record per CDR3 protein. The sample has around 230,000 distinct CDR3 sequences; around a sixth are singletons. The sequencing here drew on PBMCs, mostly from graft donor cells, taken 360 days after TCRalphabeta/CD19-depleted stem cell transplant. These receptors were taken from a male patient between 2 and 10 years old who had a stem cell transplant for acute lymphoblastic leukemia, so the T cells may come from the graft donor.

The chain links TRBV15 to TRBJ1-6, with D tentatively TRBD1 (6 bases). Germline V gives CDR1 LNHNV, CDR2 YYDKDF (reference sequence). The CDR3 loop spans 17 amino acids. Trimming pared 0 bases from V and 5 bases from J, leaving 14 bases between. The CDR3 protein is CATSRDGRGGDNSPLHF. The DNA for the CDR3 is TGTGCCACCAGCAGAGATGGGAGAGGGGGGGATAATTCACCCCTCCACTTT.

J is TRBJ2-1 and V is TRBV7-2; 8 bases line up with TRBD1. The V and J ends lost 8 bases and 3 bases, in that order; junction bases with no gene match: 3. The CDR3 is 13 residues long. Germline V gives CDR1 SGHTA, CDR2 FQGNSA. Written as DNA, the CDR3 is TGTGCCAGCCGGGACAGGATCTACAATGAGCAGTTCTTC. Translating it yields CASRDRIYNEQFF.

The V and J genes are TRBV11-2 and TRBJ2-1, with D perhaps matching TRBD1 or TRBD2 (6 bases each). This CDR3 is built from 14 residues. The germline CDR1 and CDR2 sequences are SGHAT and FQNNGV. Between the trimmed V and J ends, which lost 5 bases and 7 bases, there was a span of 15 bases. The CDR3 bases are TGTGCCAGCAGCCCCCTTAGGGGGGATAATGAGCAGTTCTTC. Encoded protein: CASSPLRGDNEQFF. The variable domain in full, completed from reference TRBV11-2 and TRBJ2-1, reads EAGVAQSPRYKIIEKRQSVAFWCNPISGHATLYWYQQILGQGPKLLIQFQNNGVVDDSQLPKDRFSAERLKGVDSTLKIQPAKLEDSAVYLCASSPLRGDNEQFFGPGTRLTVL.

This chain links TRBV20-1 with TRBJ2-2; D uncertain. Looked up from germline, CDR1 is DFQATT and CDR2 is SNEGSKA (reference sequence). The CDR3 is 12 residues long. Between the trimmed V and J ends, which lost 5 bases and 5 bases, there was a span of 9 bases. DNA for the CDR3: TGCAGTGCTCCCGACGAGACCGGGGAGCTGTTTTTT. Protein: CSAPDETGELFF.

This rearrangement joins TRBV20-1 to TRBJ2-2, with 10 bases fitting TRBD2. Germline-derived CDR1 and CDR2 are DFQATT and SNEGSKA (reference sequence). Trimming cost V 4 bases and J 1 base; bases outside gene matches: 3. CDR3 length: 15 residues. CDR3: CSAMGLAMNTGELFF. CDR3 nucleotides: TGCAGTGCTATGGGACTAGCGATGAACACCGGGGAGCTGTTTTTT.

There are a few counts of this clonotype. The CDR3 coding sequence is TGTGCCAGCAGCCCAGAAACAGGGGTTGCCAAAAACATTCAGTACTTC. This encodes CASSPETGVAKNIQYF. The J gene is TRBJ2-4, the V gene TRBV9; the match to TRBD1 covers 7 bases. The CDR3 is made up of 16 amino acids. Germline V gene data show CDR1 as SGDLS and CDR2 as YYNGEE. The junction had 8 bases not matched to a gene; V was cut back by 4 bases and J by 1 base.

This sequence joins TRBV5-1 and TRBJ2-2; maybe TRBD2 (5 bases). This CDR3 is 13 amino acids long. The V end lost 5 bases, the J end lost 5 bases, and 10 bases lay between the germline ends. Germline CDR1 SGHRS, CDR2 YFSETQ. CDR3 coding DNA: TGCGCCAGCAGGGACCGGGAAACCGGGGAGCTGTTTTTT. It is translated as CASRDRETGELFF.

On this clonotype itself: Relative to the germline gene, one junction end is altered; a read error may explain this. The chain has TRBV2 and TRBJ2-5; D might be TRBD1 (6 bases). This CDR3 is built from 13 residues. CDR1 is SNHLY and CDR2 is FYNNEI in the germline V gene. The CDR3 region has the DNA TGTGCCATCAGTTTATCCCAGGGGGAGACCCAGTACTTC. Translation gives CAISLSQGETQYF. Supplemented by reference TRBV2 and TRBJ2-5, the full variable domain reads EPEVTQTPSHQVTQMGQEVILRCVPISNHLYFYWYRQILGQKVEFLVSFYNNEISEKSEIFDDQFSVERPDGSNFTLKIRSTKLEDSAMYFCAISLSQGETQYFGPGTRLLVL.

J is TRBJ2-7 and V is TRBV7-8, with a weak D call TRBD1 (5 bases). CDR3 length: 16 amino acids. Trimming took 0 bases from V and 0 from J, leaving 12 bases between them. Germline assignment: CDR1 SGHVS and CDR2 FQNEAQ. The CDR3 bases are TGTGCCAGCAGCTTAGCCGACAGCCTTAGCTCCTACGAGCAGTACTTC. Its protein is CASSLADSLSSYEQYF.

This rearrangement joins TRBV4-1 to TRBJ2-2, with a possible D match to TRBD1 (5 bases). Germline V lookup: CDR1 MGHRA, CDR2 YSYEKL. The V gene lost 1 base and the J gene lost 6 bases, with 15 bases spanning the gap. The CDR3 extends over 16 amino acids. The CDR3 region is CASSQVGVRKAGELFF. Here the CDR3 DNA reads TGCGCCAGCAGCCAAGTAGGGGTGCGGAAAGCCGGGGAGCTGTTTTTT.

The rearrangement links TRBV29-1 to TRBJ1-5, with D perhaps TRBD1 (5 bases). Germline CDR1 reads SQVTM; CDR2 reads ANQGSEA. This CDR3 is built from 13 residues. Trimming cost V 4 bases and J 4 bases, with 11 bases left between them. The CDR3 bases are TGCAGCGTTGGGGGGGTTCTTAATCAGCCCCAGCATTTT. Residues: CSVGGVLNQPQHF.

The rearrangement uses TRBV25-1 and TRBJ2-3; D unresolved. The CDR3 extends over 13 amino acids. Germline V gene sequence: CDR1 MGHDK, CDR2 SYGVNS. The germline V and J ends were trimmed by 8 bases and 3 bases, with 12 bases remaining between them. CDR3 sequence (DNA): TGTGCCAGCGGAAGAACGGCAACAGATACGCAGTATTTT. This translates into CASGRTATDTQYF.

This clonotype was recorded a few times. The CDR3 sequence is CASSLGLAGPKGFF. The CDR3 DNA follows: TGTGCCAGCAGCTTAGGCCTAGCGGGGCCCAAGGGGTTCTTC. The chain couples TRBV7-9 to TRBJ2-1, with 9 bases fitting TRBD2. Germline V gene data show CDR1 as SEHNR and CDR2 as FQNEAQ (reference sequence). V was clipped by 1 base and J by 15 bases; unmatched bases: 10. The CDR3 runs 14 residues.

This clonotype occurred many times. This chain uses TRBV28 with TRBJ2-5, with 7 bases fitting TRBD2. Trimming removed 2 bases from V and 1 base from J; junction bases left unmatched: 4. There are 15 residues in the CDR3. Germline values: CDR1 MDHEN, CDR2 SYDVKM. The CDR3 loop reads CASSLAPSGQETQYF. CDR3 in DNA: TGTGCCAGCAGTTTAGCTCCTAGCGGCCAAGAGACCCAGTACTTC.

This chain uses TRBV6-5 with TRBJ2-5; 9 bases line up with TRBD1. The germline gives CDR1 MNHEY, CDR2 SVGAGI. V lost 0 bases, J lost 5 bases, and 1 base stayed unmatched. The CDR3 loop spans 14 amino acids. The CDR3, as DNA: TGTGCCAGCAGTTACTCCGGACAGGGGGAGACCCAGTACTTC. It translates to CASSYSGQGETQYF.

There are many counts of this clonotype. This CDR3 reads CASSYQQGPSSYNEQFF. The CDR3 DNA reads as TGTGCCAGCAGCTACCAACAGGGACCAAGCTCCTACAATGAGCAGTTCTTC. The rearrangement links TRBV7-2 to TRBJ2-1; D perhaps matches TRBD1 (6 bases). Germline V gene data show CDR1 as SGHTA and CDR2 as FQGNSA. The CDR3 is made up of 17 amino acids. V lost 4 bases and J lost 0, with 16 bases in between.

At least ten counts were recorded for this clonotype. The V call is TRBV9, the J call TRBJ1-2; weak D call: TRBD1 (6 bases). V was cut by 0 bases and J by 8 bases, with 11 bases left in between. The CDR3 runs to 13 residues. The germline CDR1 and CDR2 sequences are SGDLS and YYNGEE. CDR3: CASSVETGYGYTF. The CDR3 DNA is TGTGCCAGCAGCGTAGAAACAGGGTACGGCTACACCTTC.

This clonotype was seen more than once but under ten times. V and J are TRBV5-1 and TRBJ2-3, with D tentatively TRBD1 or TRBD2 (5 bases each). V lost 2 bases to trimming and J lost 0 bases, with 7 bases between them. Germline loops: CDR1 SGHRS, CDR2 YFSETQ. This CDR3 has 14 residues. The CDR3 region has the DNA TGCGCCAGCAGCTTCTGGGACAGCACAGATACGCAGTATTTT. Translation: CASSFWDSTDTQYF.

The V and J genes are TRBV5-1 and TRBJ2-7; D is unresolved. The V gene lost 0 bases and the J gene lost 5 bases, with 12 bases spanning the gap. The CDR3 length is 14 residues. CDR1 is SGHRS and CDR2 is YFSETQ in the germline V gene. In DNA form, the CDR3 reads TGCGCCAGCAGCTTGGCCCCAAATATCGACGAGCAGTACTTC. Encoded protein: CASSLAPNIDEQYF.

This clonotype was counted many times. J is TRBJ2-7 and V is TRBV4-3, with D perhaps given as TRBD1 or TRBD2 (5 bases each). V gave up 1 base and J gave up 2 bases, with 12 bases separating them. The V gene's germline CDR1 is LGHNA and CDR2 YSLEER. This CDR3 has 15 residues. CDR3 nucleotide sequence: TGCGCCAGCAGCCAAGGGATCCGGGGCCCCTACGAGCAGTACTTC. It encodes CASSQGIRGPYEQYF.

V and J are TRBV18 and TRBJ1-1; 9 bases are a match to TRBD1. Trimming took 3 bases from V and 8 from J; bases not matched to a gene: 7. CDR1 is KGHSH, CDR2 LQKENI, per germline. The CDR3 sequence is 14 residues long. The CDR3 DNA sequence: TGTGCCAGCTCACCGGACAGGGGCGCACAAGAAGCTTTCTTT. It is translated as CASSPDRGAQEAFF.

The chain employs TRBV18 and TRBJ2-7, with D possibly matching TRBD2 (6 bases). The CDR3 contains 13 residues. Trimming left V 6 bases short and J 7 bases short, with 16 bases between. Germline CDR1 and CDR2: KGHSH and LQKENI. The CDR3 DNA reads TGTGCCAGCTCCCCTACGGGGGACGGGGAGCAGTACTTC. Protein: CASSPTGDGEQYF.